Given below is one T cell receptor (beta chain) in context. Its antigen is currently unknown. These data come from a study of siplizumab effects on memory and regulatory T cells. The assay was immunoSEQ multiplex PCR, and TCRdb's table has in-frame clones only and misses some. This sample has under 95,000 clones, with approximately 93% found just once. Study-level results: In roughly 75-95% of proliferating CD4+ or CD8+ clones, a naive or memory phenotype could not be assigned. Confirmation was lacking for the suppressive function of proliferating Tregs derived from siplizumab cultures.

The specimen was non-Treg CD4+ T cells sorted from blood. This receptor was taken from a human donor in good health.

CDR3: CAISPPTSGVSYNEQFF. As DNA, the CDR3 is TGTGCCATCAGTCCACCGACTAGCGGGGTCTCCTACAATGAGCAGTTCTTC. The chain links TRBV10-3 to TRBJ2-1; TRBD2 matches 11 bases. V lost 5 bases, J lost 0 bases, and 6 bases stayed unmatched. The germline V gene encodes CDR1 ENHRY and CDR2 SYGVKD. CDR3 length: 17 residues.